The entry below describes one T cell receptor beta chain. Its antigen is currently unknown. This probably arose from a read error, given a far larger clone one base away. This record belongs to a study of shared clonotypes between healthy human individuals. Whole-study results and caveats: Deeper or shallower sequencing was expected to change how clonotypes are shared among donors.

The CDR3 runs to 14 residues. CDR1 is SQVTM, CDR2 ANQGSEA, per germline. The V end lost 6 bases, the J end lost 3 bases, and 17 bases lay between the germline ends. Every unsorted PBMC PCR replicate was loaded with about 300 ng DNA, approximately 30,000 T cell genomes. Unsorted PBMC DNA went through sequencing on ten immunoSEQ deep assay plates. In the original processing: Because ImmunoSEQ provided only junction sequences with no quality scores, the filtering differed. The assay was immunoSEQ multiplex PCR, and TCRdb's table has in-frame clones only and misses some. That table gives V, J and clone size, and the DNA gave D and trimming. Counted here are 450,000 to 500,000 clones, approximately 84% occurring once; the ten biggest clones make up roughly an eighth.

The TCR sequence derives from a woman in her forties in good health. Some clones in this sample may be carry-over from other donors' samples. The sample taken for sequencing was PBMCs. V is TRBV29-1 and J is TRBJ1-1, with D hard to call. The CDR3 sequence is CSVLGWRSDTEAFF. In DNA form, the CDR3 reads TGCAGCGTCCTCGGGTGGAGGTCGGACACTGAAGCTTTCTTT.